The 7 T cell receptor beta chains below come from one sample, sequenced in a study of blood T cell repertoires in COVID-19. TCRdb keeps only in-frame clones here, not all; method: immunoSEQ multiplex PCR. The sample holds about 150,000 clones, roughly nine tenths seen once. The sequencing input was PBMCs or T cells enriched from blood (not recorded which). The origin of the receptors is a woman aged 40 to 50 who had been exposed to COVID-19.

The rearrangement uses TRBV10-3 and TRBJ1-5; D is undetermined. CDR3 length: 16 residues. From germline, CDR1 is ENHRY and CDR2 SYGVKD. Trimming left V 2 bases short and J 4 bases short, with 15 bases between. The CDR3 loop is CAISEEEWRGNQPQHF. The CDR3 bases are TGTGCCATCAGTGAGGAGGAGTGGCGGGGAAATCAGCCCCAGCATTTT.

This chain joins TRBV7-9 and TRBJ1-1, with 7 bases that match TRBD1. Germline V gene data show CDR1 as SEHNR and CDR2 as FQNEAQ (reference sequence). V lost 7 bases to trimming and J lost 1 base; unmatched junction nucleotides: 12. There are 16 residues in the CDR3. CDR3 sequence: CASNSRGRRANTEAFF. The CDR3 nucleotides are TGTGCCAGCAACTCTAGGGGGCGGAGGGCGAACACTGAAGCTTTCTTT.

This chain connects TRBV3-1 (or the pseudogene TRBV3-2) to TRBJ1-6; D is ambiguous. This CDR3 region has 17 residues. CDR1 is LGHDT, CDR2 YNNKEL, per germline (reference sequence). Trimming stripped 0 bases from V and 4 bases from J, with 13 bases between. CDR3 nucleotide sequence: TGTGCCAGCAGCCAAGATGGATCAGGAAGATATAATTCACCCCTCCACTTT. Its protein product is CASSQDGSGRYNSPLHF.

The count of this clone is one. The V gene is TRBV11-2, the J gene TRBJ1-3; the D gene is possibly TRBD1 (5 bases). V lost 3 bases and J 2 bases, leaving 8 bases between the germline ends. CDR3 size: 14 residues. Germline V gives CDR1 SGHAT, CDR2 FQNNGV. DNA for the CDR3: TGTGCCAGCAGCTTCCGACAGACTGGAAACACCATATATTTT. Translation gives CASSFRQTGNTIYF.

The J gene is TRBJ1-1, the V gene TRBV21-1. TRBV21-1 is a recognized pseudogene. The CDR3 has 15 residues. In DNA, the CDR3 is TGTGCCAGCAAGGACCGGCGGAGGGAGGCCACTGAAGCTTTCTTT. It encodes CASKDRRREATEAFF.

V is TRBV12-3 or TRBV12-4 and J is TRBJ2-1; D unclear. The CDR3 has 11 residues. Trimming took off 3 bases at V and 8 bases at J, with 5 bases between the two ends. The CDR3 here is CASSFSHEQFF. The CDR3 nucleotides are TGTGCCAGCAGTTTCTCTCATGAGCAGTTCTTC.

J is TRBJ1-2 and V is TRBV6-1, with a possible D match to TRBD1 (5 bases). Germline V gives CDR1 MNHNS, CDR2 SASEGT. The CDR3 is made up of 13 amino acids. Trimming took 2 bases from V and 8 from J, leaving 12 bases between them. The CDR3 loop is CASSERQGYGYTF. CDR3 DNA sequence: TGTGCCAGCAGTGAACGGCAGGGTTACGGCTACACCTTC.